These 17 T cell receptor beta chains were all obtained from the same sample, sequenced in a study of T cells expressing NK-cell markers. Reprocessing the 5' RACE reads, TCRdb reports a single entry for every CDR3 protein and omits DNA. Its clone listing holds roughly 180,000 distinct CDR3 sequences. The sample taken for sequencing was blood T cells: a sorted CD56 or NKG2C T cell subset, CD4+ or CD8+ T cells, or bulk PBMC T cells (not recorded which). Every receptor here comes from a man aged 18 to 69 in good health.

The V gene is TRBV5-1, the J gene TRBJ2-7; lacking DNA, the TRBD1 call made by TCRdb goes unchecked. This CDR3 is 15 amino acids long. Germline lookup yields CDR1 SGHRS and CDR2 YFSETQ. CDR3 loop: CASRYDSSSSYEQYF.

This chain links TRBV28 with TRBJ2-7; TCRdb names TRBD2, which stays unverified in the absence of DNA. The CDR3 extends over 15 amino acids. CDR1 and CDR2 from the germline V gene are MDHEN and SYDVKM. The chain's CDR3 is CASSPSGLSSYEQYF.

The V call is TRBV9, the J call TRBJ2-7; the D call from TCRdb, TRBD1, cannot be confirmed without DNA. CDR3 length: 17 residues. CDR1 is SGDLS and CDR2 is YYNGEE in the germline V gene. CDR3 loop: CASSVVKGTEQNYEQYF.

The chain has TRBV7-9 and TRBJ2-2; TCRdb's D gene call, TRBD2, goes unchecked for lack of DNA. CDR3 length equals 17 residues. Germline values: CDR1 SEHNR, CDR2 FQNEAQ (reference sequence). The CDR3 region is CASTSPGTSDNTGELFF. The variable domain in full, completed from reference TRBV7-9 and TRBJ2-2, reads DTGVSQNPRHKITKRGQNVTFRCDPISEHNRLYWYRQTLGQGPEFLTYFQNEAQLEKSRLLSDRFSAERPKGSFSTLEIQRTEQGDSAMYLCASTSPGTSDNTGELFFGEGSRLTVL.

This chain joins TRBV7-9 and TRBJ1-6; TCRdb lists TRBD1, though no DNA is available to test this call. The CDR3 runs 16 residues. CDR1 is SEHNR, CDR2 FQNEAQ, per germline (reference sequence). The chain's CDR3 is CASSSRDRGYDSPLHF.

The CDR3 sequence: CASSPEDRLGNTEAFF. The rearrangement links TRBV6-1 to TRBJ1-1; the D gene TCRdb calls, TRBD1, cannot be checked with no DNA. Germline lookup yields CDR1 MNHNS and CDR2 SASEGT. The CDR3 runs 16 residues.

The chain employs TRBV6-5 and TRBJ2-1. This CDR3 is built from 18 residues. CDR1 is MNHEY and CDR2 is SVGAGI in the germline V gene. CDR3 protein: CASSYSSWAGSSYNEQFF.

The chain links TRBV6-2 or TRBV6-3 to TRBJ2-1; without DNA, the TCRdb call of TRBD2 cannot be checked. The CDR3 has 15 residues. Germline V gene data show CDR1 as MNHEY and CDR2 as SVGEGT. CDR3 amino acids: CASSRGLVSYNEQFF.

CDR3 sequence reads: CATSSRQGSEQFF. The genes are TRBV15 and TRBJ2-1; TCRdb's D call of TRBD1 is untestable without DNA. Germline V gene lookup returns CDR1 LNHNV and CDR2 YYDKDF (reference sequence). This CDR3 is 13 amino acids long.

The gene calls are TRBV6-1 and TRBJ2-3; the TCRdb call, TRBD1, lacks DNA for checking. The germline V gene encodes CDR1 MNHNS and CDR2 SASEGT. This CDR3 region has 14 residues. CDR3 protein: CASSEGQGADTQYF.

CDR3 in amino acids: CATSLATVAKNIQYF. V gene TRBV15 combines with J gene TRBJ2-4. CDR3 length: 15 residues. Germline assignment: CDR1 LNHNV and CDR2 YYDKDF (reference sequence).

V usage is TRBV7-9 and J usage is TRBJ2-5; the TRBD1 assignment by TCRdb is unverifiable without DNA. Germline V gene data show CDR1 as SEHNR and CDR2 as FQNEAQ (reference sequence). The CDR3 is 16 amino acids. This CDR3 is CASSLFDSQVGETQYF.

V gene TRBV29-1 combines with J gene TRBJ2-7; with no DNA, the TCRdb D assignment of TRBD1 cannot be verified. The germline CDR1 and CDR2 sequences are SQVTM and ANQGSEA. The CDR3 contains 15 residues. The CDR3 region is CSVAGGTLGTYEQYF.

This chain joins TRBV11-3 and TRBJ2-2. Germline loops: CDR1 SGHNT, CDR2 YENEEA. This CDR3 is built from 13 residues. CDR3 residues: CASSLANFGELFF.

The V gene is TRBV7-2, the J gene TRBJ2-1; TCRdb's D call of TRBD1 is untestable without DNA. Per the germline V gene, CDR1 is SGHTA and CDR2 is FQGNSA. This CDR3 is 15 amino acids long. This CDR3 reads CASSQGTGFYNEQFF.

The V and J genes are TRBV7-8 and TRBJ1-1; TCRdb calls TRBD1, which cannot be checked without DNA. Germline CDR1 and CDR2: SGHVS and FQNEAQ. The CDR3 is 14 residues long. CDR3 sequence reads: CASSSSGTVYEAFF.

CDR3 loop: CASSYSRELDEQYF. The gene calls are TRBV6-2 or TRBV6-3 and TRBJ2-7; TCRdb reports TRBD1, a call that lacks DNA to check it against. This CDR3 is built from 14 residues. Germline V gene data show CDR1 as MNHEY and CDR2 as SVGEGT.